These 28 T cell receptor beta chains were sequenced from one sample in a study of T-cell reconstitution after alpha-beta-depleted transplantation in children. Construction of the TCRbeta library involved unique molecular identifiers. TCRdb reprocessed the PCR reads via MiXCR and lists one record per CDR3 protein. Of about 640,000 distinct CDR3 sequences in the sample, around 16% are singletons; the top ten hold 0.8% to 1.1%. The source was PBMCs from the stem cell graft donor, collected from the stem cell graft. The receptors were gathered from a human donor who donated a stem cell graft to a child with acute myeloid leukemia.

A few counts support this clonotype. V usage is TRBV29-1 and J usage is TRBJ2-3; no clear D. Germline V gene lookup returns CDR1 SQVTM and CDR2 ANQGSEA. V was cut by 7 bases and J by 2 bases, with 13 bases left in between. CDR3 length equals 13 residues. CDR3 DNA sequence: TGCAGCGGTGTCTTTTCAAACACAGATACGCAGTATTTT. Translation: CSGVFSNTDTQYF.

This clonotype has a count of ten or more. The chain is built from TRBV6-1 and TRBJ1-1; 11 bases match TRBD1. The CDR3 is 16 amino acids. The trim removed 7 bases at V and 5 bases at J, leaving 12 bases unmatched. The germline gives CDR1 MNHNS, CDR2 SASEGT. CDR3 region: CASIRPGQGARTEAFF. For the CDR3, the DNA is TGTGCCAGCATTCGACCTGGACAGGGGGCGAGAACTGAAGCTTTCTTT.

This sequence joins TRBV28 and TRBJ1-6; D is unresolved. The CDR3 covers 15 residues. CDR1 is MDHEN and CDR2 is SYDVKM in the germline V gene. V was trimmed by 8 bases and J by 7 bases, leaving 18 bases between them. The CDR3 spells CASRWIVGSNSPLHF. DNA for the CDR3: TGTGCCAGCCGGTGGATAGTCGGTTCGAATTCACCCCTCCACTTT.

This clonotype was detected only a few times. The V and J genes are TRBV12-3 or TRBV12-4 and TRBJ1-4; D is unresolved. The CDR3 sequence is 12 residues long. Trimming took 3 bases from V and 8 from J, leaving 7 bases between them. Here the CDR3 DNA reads TGTGCCAGCAGTTTTCCTCCGGAAAAACTGTTTTTT. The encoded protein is CASSFPPEKLFF.

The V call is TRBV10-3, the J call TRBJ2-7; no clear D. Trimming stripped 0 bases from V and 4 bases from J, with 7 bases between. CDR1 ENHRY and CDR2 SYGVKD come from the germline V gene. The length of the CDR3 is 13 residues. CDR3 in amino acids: CAISESWEYEQYF. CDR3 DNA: TGTGCCATCAGTGAGTCGTGGGAATACGAGCAGTACTTC.

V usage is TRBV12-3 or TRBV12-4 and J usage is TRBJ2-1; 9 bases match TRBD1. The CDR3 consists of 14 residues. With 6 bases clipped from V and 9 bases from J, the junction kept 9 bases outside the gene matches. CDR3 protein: CASSPTGGWGEQFF. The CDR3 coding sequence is TGTGCCAGCAGCCCAACAGGGGGCTGGGGTGAGCAGTTCTTC.

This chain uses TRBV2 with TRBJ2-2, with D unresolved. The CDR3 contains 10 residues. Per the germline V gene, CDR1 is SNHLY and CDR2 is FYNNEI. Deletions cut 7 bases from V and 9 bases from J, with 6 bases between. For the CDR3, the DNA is TGTGCCAGCAAGTTGTGGGAGCTGTTTTTT. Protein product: CASKLWELFF.

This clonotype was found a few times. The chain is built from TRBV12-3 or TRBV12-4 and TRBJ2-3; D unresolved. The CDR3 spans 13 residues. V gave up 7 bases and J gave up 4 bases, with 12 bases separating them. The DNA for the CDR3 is TGTGCCAGCACCCCGGGTAGGCCAGATACGCAGTATTTT. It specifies CASTPGRPDTQYF.

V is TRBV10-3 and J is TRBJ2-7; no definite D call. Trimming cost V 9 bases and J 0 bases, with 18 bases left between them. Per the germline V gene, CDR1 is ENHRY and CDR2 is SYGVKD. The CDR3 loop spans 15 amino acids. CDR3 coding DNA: TGTGCCATGGGCCCCGTATCCTTTTGCTCCTACGAGCAGTACGTC. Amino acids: CAMGPVSFCSYEQYV.

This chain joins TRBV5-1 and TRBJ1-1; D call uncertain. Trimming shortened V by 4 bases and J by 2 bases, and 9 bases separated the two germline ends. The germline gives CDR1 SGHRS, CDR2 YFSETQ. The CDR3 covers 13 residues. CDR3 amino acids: CASSMDVNTEAFF. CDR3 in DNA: TGCGCCAGCAGCATGGACGTCAACACTGAAGCTTTCTTT. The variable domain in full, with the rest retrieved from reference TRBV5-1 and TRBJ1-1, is KAGVTQTPRYLIKTRGQQVTLSCSPISGHRSVSWYQQTPGQGLQFLFEYFSETQRNKGNFPGRFSGRQFSNSRSEMNVSTLELGDSALYLCASSMDVNTEAFFGQGTRLTVV.

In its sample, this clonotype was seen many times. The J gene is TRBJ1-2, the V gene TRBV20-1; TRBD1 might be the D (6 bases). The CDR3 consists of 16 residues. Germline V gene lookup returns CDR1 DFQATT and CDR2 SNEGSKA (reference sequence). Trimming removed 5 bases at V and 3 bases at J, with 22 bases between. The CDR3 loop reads CSASGQTNPSDYGYTF. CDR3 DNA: TGCAGTGCTTCCGGACAGACTAACCCCTCGGACTATGGCTACACCTTC.

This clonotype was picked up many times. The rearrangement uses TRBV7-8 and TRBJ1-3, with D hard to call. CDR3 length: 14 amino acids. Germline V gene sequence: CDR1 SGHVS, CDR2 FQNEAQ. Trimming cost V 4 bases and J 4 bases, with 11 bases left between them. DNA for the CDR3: TGTGCCAGCAGCTCTACAGAGGCCGGAAACACCATATATTTT. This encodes CASSSTEAGNTIYF.

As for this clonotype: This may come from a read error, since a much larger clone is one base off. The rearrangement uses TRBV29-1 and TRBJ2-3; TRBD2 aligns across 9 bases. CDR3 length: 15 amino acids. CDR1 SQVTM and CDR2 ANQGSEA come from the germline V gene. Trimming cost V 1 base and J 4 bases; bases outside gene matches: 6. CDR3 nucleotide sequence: TGCAGCGTTGAAGGAGGCGGGGGGGTCGCAGATACGCAGTATTTT. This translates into CSVEGGGGVADTQYF.

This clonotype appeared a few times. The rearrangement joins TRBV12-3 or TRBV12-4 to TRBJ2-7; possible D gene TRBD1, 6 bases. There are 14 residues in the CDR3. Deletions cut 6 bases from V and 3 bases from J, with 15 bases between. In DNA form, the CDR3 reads TGTGCCAGCAGAACCGGGACACAGGTCTACGAGCAGTACTTC. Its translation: CASRTGTQVYEQYF.

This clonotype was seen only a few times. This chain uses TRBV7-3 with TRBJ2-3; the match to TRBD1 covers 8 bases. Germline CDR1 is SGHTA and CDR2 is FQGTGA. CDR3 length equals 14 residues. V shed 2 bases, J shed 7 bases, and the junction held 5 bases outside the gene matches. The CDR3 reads CASSLGQGVNTQYF. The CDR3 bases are TGTGCCAGCAGCTTAGGACAGGGAGTCAATACGCAGTATTTT.

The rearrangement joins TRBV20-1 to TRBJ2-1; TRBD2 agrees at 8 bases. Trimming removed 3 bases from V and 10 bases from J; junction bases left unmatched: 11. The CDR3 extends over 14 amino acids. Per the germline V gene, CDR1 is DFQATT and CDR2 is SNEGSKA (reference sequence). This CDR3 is CSASGVGGAYEQFF. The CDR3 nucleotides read TGCAGTGCTAGTGGAGTCGGGGGGGCCTACGAGCAGTTCTTC.

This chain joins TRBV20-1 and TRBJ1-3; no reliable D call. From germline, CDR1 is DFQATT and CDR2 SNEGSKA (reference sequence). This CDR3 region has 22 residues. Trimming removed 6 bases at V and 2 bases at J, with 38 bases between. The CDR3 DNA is TGCAGTGCCCGACCCCTTGCCTATTGGTTGACTCCGGGCAGCCGGACTGGAAACACCATATATTTT. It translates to CSARPLAYWLTPGSRTGNTIYF.

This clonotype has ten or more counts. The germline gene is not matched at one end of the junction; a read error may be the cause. The CDR3 nucleotides are TGTGCCAGCAGTTTTTCTGGGGGCAACGTCCTGACTTTC. It codes for CASSFSGGNVLTF. The rearrangement links TRBV27 to TRBJ2-6; D is possibly TRBD1 or TRBD2 (5 bases each). The CDR3 length is 13 residues. Germline V lookup: CDR1 MNHEY, CDR2 SMNVEV (reference sequence).

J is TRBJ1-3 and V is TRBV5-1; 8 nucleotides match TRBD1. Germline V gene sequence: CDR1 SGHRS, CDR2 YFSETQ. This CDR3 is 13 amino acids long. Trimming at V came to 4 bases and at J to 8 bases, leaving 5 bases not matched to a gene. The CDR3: CASSPGQADTIYF. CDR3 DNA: TGCGCCAGCAGCCCGGGACAGGCTGACACCATATATTTT.

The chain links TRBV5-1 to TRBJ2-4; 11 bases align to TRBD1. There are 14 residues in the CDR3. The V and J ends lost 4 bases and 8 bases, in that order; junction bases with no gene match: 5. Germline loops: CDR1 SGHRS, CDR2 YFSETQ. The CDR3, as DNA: TGCGCCAGCAGCCTGGACAGGGGGCGCGACATTCAGTACTTC. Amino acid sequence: CASSLDRGRDIQYF.

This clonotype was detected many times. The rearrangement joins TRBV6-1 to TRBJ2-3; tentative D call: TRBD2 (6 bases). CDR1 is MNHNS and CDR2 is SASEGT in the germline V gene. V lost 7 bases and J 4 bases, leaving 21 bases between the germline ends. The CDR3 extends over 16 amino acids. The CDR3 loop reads CASNPGDERGADTQYF. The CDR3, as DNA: TGTGCCAGCAATCCGGGGGACGAACGAGGGGCAGATACGCAGTATTTT.

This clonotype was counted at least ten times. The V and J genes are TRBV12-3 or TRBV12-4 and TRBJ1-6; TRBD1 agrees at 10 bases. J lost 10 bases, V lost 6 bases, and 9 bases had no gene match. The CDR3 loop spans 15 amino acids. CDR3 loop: CASRGGTGAYSPLHF. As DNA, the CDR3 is TGTGCCAGCAGGGGGGGGACAGGGGCTTACTCACCCCTCCACTTT.

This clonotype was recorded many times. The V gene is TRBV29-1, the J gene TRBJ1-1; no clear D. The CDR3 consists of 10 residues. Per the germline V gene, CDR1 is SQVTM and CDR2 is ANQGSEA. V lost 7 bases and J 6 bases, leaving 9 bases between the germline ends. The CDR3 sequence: CSAREAEAFF. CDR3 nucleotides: TGCAGCGCTAGGGAGGCTGAAGCTTTCTTT.

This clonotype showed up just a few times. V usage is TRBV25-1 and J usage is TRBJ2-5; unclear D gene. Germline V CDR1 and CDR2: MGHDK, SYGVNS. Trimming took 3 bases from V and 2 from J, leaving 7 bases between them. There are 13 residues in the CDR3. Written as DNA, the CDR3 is TGTGCCAGCAGTGATGGGCAGCAAGAGACCCAGTACTTC. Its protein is CASSDGQQETQYF.

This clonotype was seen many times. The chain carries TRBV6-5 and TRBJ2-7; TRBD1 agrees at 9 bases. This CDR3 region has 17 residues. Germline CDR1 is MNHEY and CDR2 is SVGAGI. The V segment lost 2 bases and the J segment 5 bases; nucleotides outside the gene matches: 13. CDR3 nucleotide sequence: TGTGCCAGCAGTTACAGCTATCCCGGGACAGGGTCCCACGAGCAGTACTTC. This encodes CASSYSYPGTGSHEQYF.

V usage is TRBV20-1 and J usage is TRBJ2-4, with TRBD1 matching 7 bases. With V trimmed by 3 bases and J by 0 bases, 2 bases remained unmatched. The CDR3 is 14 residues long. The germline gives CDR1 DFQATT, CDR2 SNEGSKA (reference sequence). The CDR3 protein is CSASDRVAKNIQYF. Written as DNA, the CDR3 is TGCAGTGCTAGCGACAGGGTAGCCAAAAACATTCAGTACTTC.

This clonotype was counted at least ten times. CDR3: CSARGQGPYSNQPQHF. In nucleotides, the CDR3 is TGCAGTGCTAGAGGGCAGGGACCGTATAGCAATCAGCCCCAGCATTTT. The chain is built from TRBV20-1 and TRBJ1-5; tentatively, D is TRBD1 (5 bases). V was shortened by 1 base and J by 0 bases, with 13 bases between the two germline ends. The CDR3 contains 16 residues. The germline V gene has CDR1 DFQATT and CDR2 SNEGSKA (reference sequence).

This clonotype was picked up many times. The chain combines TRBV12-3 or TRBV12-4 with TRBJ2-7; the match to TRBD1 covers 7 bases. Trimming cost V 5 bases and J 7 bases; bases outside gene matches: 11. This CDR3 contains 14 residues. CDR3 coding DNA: TGTGCCAGCAGTGTCCAGGGGGATTTACGGGAGCAGTACTTC. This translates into CASSVQGDLREQYF.